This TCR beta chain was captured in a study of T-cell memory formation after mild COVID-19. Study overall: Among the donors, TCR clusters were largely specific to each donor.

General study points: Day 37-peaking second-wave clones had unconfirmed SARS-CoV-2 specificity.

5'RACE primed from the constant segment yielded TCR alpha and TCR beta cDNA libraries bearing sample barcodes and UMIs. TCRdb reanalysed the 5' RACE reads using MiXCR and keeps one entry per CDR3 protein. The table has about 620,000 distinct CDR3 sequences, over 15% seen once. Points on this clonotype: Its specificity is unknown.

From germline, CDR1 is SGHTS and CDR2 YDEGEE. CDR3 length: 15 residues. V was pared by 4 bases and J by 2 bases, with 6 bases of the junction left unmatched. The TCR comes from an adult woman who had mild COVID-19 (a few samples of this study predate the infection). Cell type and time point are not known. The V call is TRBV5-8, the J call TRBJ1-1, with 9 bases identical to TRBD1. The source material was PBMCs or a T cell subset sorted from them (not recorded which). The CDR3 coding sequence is TGTGCCAGCAGCGAAACGGACAGGGGAAACACTGAAGCTTTCTTT. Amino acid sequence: CASSETDRGNTEAFF.